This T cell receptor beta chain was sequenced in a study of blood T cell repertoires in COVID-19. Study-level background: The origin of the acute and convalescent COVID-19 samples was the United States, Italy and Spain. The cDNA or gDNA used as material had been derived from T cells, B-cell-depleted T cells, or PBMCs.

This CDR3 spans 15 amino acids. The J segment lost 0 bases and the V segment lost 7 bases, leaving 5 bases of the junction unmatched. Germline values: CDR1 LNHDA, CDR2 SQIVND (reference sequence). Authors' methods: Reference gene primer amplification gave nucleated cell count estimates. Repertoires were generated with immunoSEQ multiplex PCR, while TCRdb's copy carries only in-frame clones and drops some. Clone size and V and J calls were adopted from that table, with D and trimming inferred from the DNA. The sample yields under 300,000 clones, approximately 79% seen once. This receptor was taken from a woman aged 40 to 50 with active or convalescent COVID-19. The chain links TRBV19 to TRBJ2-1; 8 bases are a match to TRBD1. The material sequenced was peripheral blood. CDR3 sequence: CASKGTGGSYNEQFF. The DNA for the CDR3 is TGTGCCAGTAAAGGGACAGGAGGCTCCTACAATGAGCAGTTCTTC.